These T cell receptor beta chains were read from a single sample in a study of T cell responses to AZD1222 COVID-19 vaccine. Data came from immunoSEQ multiplex PCR; TCRdb stores just in-frame clones and leaves some out. The sample contains about 140,000 clones, about 90% of which appear only once. The material was peripheral blood, obtained on day 0 of AZD1222 vaccination. The receptor set was obtained from an adult in good health. Both conserved end residues are part of each CDR3. D genes are given only for firm matches. A clone size is listed for some rows: how often the clone was seen (once, few, many), or a class if it is expanded.

size: once
D: NA
J: TRBJ1-5
V: TRBV7-9
DNA: TGTGCCAGCAGCTTAAGTTCGGCGGAAAATCAGCCCCAGCATTTT
CDR3: CASSLSSAENQPQHF

size: NA
D: NA
J: TRBJ2-7
V: TRBV7-3
DNA: TGTGCCAGCAGACCGGACAGTTCCTCCTACGAGCAGTACTTC
CDR3: CASRPDSSSYEQYF

size: NA
D: NA
J: TRBJ2-1
V: TRBV7-9
DNA: TGTGCCAGCAGCTCAGGGGTGAATGAGCAGTTCTTC
CDR3: CASSSGVNEQFF

size: NA
D: TRBD2
J: TRBJ2-1
V: TRBV5-1
DNA: TGCGCCAGCAGCTTGGTGGTAGCGGGAGTGGATGAGCAGTTCTTC
CDR3: CASSLVVAGVDEQFF

size: NA
D: NA
J: TRBJ2-5
V: TRBV10-3
DNA: TGTGCCATCAGTGACTCGGGTTCACAAGAGACCCAGTACTTC
CDR3: CAISDSGSQETQYF

size: NA
D: NA
J: TRBJ1-2
V: TRBV12-3/TRBV12-4
DNA: TGTGCCAGCAGTTTGGTCGGCTATGGCTACACCTTC
CDR3: CASSLVGYGYTF

size: NA
D: NA
J: TRBJ1-5
V: TRBV2
DNA: TGTGCCAGCAGTGAGCGGGGAGTAGATCAGCCCCAGCATTTT
CDR3: CASSERGVDQPQHF

size: NA
D: NA
J: TRBJ2-7
V: TRBV28
DNA: TGTGCCAGCAGTTTAGCCTCGGGATTTCTCTACGAGCAGTACTTC
CDR3: CASSLASGFLYEQYF

size: NA
D: TRBD1
J: TRBJ1-5
V: TRBV19
DNA: TGTGCCAGTAGTACCGGGACAGCTAGCAATCAGCCCCAGCATTTT
CDR3: CASSTGTASNQPQHF

size: NA
D: NA
J: TRBJ1-1
V: TRBV28
DNA: TGTGCCAGCAGACTAGGGTGGAGGGATACTGAAGCTTTCTTT
CDR3: CASRLGWRDTEAFF

size: NA
D: NA
J: TRBJ1-6
V: TRBV19
DNA: TGTGCCAGTAGTAACTCCGTTGGTTCACCCCTCCACTTT
CDR3: CASSNSVGSPLHF

size: NA
D: NA
J: TRBJ1-5
V: TRBV4-1
DNA: TGCGCCAGCAGCCAAGTGGGGGCAGGGAGTCAGCCCCAGCATTTT
CDR3: CASSQVGAGSQPQHF

size: few
D: NA
J: TRBJ1-3
V: TRBV5-5
DNA: TGTGCCAGCAACCAGGGAAACGGAAACACCATATATTTT
CDR3: CASNQGNGNTIYF

size: NA
D: NA
J: TRBJ2-1
V: TRBV7-9
DNA: TGTGCCAGCAGCTACAACCCGGGGACCCAGAGCTCCTACAATGAGCAGTTCTTC
CDR3: CASSYNPGTQSSYNEQFF

size: NA
D: TRBD1
J: TRBJ1-2
V: TRBV19
DNA: TGTGCCAGTAGCACCCGGGACAGGGACGTCTATGGCTACACCTTC
CDR3: CASSTRDRDVYGYTF

size: once
D: NA
J: TRBJ1-3
V: TRBV6-5
DNA: TGTGCCAGCAGTATACAGGGTTTCGATGGAAACACCATATATTTT
CDR3: CASSIQGFDGNTIYF

size: NA
D: NA
J: TRBJ1-5
V: TRBV9
DNA: TGTGCCAGCAGCGTAGCTGGGGGCCTGGGTCAGCCCCAGCATTTT
CDR3: CASSVAGGLGQPQHF